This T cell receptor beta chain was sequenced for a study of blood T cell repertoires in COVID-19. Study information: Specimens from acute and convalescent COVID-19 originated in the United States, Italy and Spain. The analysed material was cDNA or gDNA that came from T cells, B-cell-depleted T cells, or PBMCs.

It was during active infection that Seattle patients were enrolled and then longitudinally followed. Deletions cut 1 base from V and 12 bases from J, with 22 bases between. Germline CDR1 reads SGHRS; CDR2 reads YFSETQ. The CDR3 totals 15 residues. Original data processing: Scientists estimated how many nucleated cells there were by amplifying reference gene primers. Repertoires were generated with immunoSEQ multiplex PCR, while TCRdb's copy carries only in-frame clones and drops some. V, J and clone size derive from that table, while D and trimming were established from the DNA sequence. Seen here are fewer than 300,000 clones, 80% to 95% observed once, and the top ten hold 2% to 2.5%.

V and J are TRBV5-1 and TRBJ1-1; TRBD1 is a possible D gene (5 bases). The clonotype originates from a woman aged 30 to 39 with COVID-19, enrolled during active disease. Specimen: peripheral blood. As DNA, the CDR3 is TGCGCCAGCAGCTTGTACCCCCAGAGCCGGACACCTCCTTTCTTT. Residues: CASSLYPQSRTPPFF.